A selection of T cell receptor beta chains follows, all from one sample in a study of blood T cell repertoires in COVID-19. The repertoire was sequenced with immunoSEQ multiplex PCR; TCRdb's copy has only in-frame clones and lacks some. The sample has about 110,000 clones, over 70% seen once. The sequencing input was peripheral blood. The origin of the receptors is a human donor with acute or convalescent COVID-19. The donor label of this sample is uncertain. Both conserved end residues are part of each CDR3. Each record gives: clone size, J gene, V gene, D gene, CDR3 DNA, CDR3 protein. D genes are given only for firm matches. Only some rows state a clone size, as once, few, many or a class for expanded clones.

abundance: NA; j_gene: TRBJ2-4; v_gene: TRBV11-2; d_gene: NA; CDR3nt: TGTGCCAGCAGCCCCCGACGGCCGGGTTTTGGCAAAAACATTCAGTACTTC; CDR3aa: CASSPRRPGFGKNIQYF
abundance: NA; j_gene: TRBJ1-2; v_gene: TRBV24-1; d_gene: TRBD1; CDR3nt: TGTGCCACCAGCACCAACAGGGGCGGTTATGGCTACACCTTC; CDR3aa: CATSTNRGGYGYTF
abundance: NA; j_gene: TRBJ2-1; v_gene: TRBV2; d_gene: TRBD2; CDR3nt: TGTGCCAGCAGTGATAGCGGGGGTGGCTCCTACAATGAGCAGTTCTTC; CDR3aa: CASSDSGGGSYNEQFF
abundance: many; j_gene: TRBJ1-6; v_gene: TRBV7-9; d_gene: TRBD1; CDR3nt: TGTGCCAGCAGCTTGGGACAGGGGTTTAGTAATTCACCCCTCCACTTT; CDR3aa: CASSLGQGFSNSPLHF
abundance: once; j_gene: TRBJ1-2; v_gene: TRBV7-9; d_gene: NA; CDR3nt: TGTGCCAGCAGCGCAACAGGGCGCGGCTACACCTTC; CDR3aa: CASSATGRGYTF
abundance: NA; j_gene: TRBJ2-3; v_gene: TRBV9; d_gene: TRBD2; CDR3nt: TGTGCCAGCAGCGTTCAAGCTCGGGCTAGCGGGGGCACAGATACGCAGTATTTT; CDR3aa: CASSVQARASGGTDTQYF
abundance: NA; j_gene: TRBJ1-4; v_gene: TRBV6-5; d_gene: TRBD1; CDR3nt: TGTGCCAGCAGTTACACTGGACAGGGCCGAGGTGAAAAACTGTTTTTT; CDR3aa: CASSYTGQGRGEKLFF
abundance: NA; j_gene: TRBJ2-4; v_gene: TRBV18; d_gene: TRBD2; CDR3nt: TGTGCCAGCTCACCGGGGACTAGCGGGGGGGCCTGGGACTTC; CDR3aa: CASSPGTSGGAWDF
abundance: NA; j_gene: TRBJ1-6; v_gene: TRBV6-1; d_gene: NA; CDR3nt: TGTGCCAGCAGTGAAGGGGGGGTAGCCCCTAATTCACCCCTCCACTTT; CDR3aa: CASSEGGVAPNSPLHF
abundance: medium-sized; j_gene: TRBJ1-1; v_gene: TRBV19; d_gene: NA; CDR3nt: TGTGCCAGTAGCCTCCGGGACATAGTAAGCACTGAAGCTTTCTTT; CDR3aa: CASSLRDIVSTEAFF
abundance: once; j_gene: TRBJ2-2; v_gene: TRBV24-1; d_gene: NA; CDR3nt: TGTGCCACCAGTGATTTGGGTACAGGGCACGGGGAGCTGTTTTTT; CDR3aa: CATSDLGTGHGELFF